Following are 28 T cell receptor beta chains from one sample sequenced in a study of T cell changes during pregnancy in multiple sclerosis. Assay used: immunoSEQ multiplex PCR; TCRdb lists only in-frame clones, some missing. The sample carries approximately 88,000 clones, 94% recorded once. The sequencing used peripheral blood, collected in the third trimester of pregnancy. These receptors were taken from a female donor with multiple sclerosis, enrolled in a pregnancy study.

The CDR3 region has the DNA TGTGCCAGTAGTAAGCTAGCGGGAGGAGGGGAGCAGTTCTTC. It translates to CASSKLAGGGEQFF. This rearrangement joins TRBV19 to TRBJ2-1, with 11 bases matching TRBD2. The CDR3 is 14 residues long. The V gene end was trimmed by 4 bases and the J gene end by 10 bases; junction bases not matched to a gene: 6. The V gene's germline CDR1 is LNHDA and CDR2 SQIVND (reference sequence).

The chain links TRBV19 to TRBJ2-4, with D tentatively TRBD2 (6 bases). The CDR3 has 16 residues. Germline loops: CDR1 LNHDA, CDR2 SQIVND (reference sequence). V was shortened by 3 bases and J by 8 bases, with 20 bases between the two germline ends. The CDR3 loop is CASSILAGTLGDIQYF. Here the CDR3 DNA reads TGTGCCAGTAGTATTTTAGCAGGGACTCTCGGAGACATTCAGTACTTC.

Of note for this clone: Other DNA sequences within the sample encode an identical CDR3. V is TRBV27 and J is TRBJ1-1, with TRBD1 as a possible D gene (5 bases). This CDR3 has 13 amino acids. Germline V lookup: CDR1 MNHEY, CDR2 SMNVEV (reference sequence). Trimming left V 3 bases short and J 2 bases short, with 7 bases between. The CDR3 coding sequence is TGTGCCAGCAGTTTCGGGGGAAACACTGAAGCTTTCTTT. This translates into CASSFGGNTEAFF.

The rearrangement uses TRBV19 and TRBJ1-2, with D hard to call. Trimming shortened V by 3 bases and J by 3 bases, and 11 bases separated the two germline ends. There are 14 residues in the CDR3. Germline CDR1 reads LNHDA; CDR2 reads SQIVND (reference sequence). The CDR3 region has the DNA TGTGCCAGTAGTATTTCAGGAAAGGACTATGGCTACACCTTC. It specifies CASSISGKDYGYTF.

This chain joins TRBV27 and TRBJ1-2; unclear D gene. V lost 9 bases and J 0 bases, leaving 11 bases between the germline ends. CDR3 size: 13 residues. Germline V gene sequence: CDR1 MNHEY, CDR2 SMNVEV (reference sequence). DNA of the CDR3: TGTGCCAGTAAGGCGGCAGCTAACTATGGCTACACCTTC. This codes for CASKAAANYGYTF.

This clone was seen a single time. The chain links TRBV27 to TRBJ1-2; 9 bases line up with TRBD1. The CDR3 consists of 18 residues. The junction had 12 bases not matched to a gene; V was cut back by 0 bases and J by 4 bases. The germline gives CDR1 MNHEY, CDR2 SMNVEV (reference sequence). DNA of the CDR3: TGTGCCAGCAGTTTATCGGTCTCCTCCGGGGACAGGGTCTATGGCTACACCTTC. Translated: CASSLSVSSGDRVYGYTF.

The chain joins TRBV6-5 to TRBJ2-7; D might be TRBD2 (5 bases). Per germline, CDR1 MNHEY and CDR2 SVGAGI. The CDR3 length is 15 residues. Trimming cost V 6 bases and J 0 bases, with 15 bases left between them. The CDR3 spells CASSPPGMNSYEQYF. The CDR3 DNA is TGTGCCAGCAGCCCACCCGGGATGAACTCCTACGAGCAGTACTTC.

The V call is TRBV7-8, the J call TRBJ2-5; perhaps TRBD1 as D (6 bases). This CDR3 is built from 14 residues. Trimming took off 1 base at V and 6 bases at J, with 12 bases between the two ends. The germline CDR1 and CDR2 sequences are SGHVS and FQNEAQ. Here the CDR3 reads CASSLDPQGKTQYF. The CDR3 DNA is TGTGCCAGCAGCTTAGATCCTCAGGGGAAGACCCAGTACTTC.

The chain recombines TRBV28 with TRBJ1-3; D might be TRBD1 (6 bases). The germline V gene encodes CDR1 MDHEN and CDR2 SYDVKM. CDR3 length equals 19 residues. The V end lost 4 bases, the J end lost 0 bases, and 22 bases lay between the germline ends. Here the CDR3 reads CASSYPGGAGQSSGNTIYF. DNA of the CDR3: TGTGCCAGCAGTTACCCCGGGGGAGCGGGACAAAGCTCTGGAAACACCATATATTTT.

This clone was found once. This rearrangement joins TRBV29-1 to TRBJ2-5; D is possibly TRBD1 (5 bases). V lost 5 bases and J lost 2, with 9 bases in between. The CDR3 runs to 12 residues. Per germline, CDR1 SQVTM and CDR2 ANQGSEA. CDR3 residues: CSVYRQQETQYF. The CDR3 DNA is TGCAGCGTTTACAGGCAGCAAGAGACCCAGTACTTC.

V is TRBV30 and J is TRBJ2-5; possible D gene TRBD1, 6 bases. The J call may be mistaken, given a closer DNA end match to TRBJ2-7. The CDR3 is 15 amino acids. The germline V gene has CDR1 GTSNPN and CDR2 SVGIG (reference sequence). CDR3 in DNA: TGTGCCTGGAGTGCTACAGGGAGCCGCCGTTACGAGCAGTACTTC. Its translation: CAWSATGSRRYEQYF.

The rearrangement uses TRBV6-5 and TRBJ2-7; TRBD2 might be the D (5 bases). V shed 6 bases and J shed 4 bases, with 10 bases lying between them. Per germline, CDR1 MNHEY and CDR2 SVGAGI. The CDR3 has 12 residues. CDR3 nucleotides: TGTGCCAGCAGCCGTTCGGGGTACGAGCAGTACTTC. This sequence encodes CASSRSGYEQYF.

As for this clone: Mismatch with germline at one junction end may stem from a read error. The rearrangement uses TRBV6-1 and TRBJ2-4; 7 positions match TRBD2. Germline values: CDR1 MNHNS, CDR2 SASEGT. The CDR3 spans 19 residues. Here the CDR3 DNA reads TGTGCCAGCAGCGAAGCCCGGGCGGGAGTGGGGAACGCCAAAAACATTCAGTACTTC. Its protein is CASSEARAGVGNAKNIQYF.

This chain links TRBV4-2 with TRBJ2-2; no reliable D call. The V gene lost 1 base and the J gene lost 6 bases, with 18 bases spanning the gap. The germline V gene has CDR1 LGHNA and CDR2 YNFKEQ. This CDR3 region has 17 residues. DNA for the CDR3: TGTGCCAGCAGCCAAGTAACGTCCACATCCGGGTCCGGGGAGCTGTTTTTT. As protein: CASSQVTSTSGSGELFF.

CDR3 coding DNA: TGTGCCAGCAGCCAAGGCCCGGGACAGGGCCTCTCTGGGGCCAACGTCCTGACTTTC. As protein: CASSQGPGQGLSGANVLTF. The V call is TRBV14, the J call TRBJ2-6; 9 nucleotides line up with TRBD1. CDR1 and CDR2 (germline): SGHDN, FVKESK. V gave up 1 base and J gave up 0 bases; unmatched junction bases: 7. The CDR3 is made up of 19 amino acids.

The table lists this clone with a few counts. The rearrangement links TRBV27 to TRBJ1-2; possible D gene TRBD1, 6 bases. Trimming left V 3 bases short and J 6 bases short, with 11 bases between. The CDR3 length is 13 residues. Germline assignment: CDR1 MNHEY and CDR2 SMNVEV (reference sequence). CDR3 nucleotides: TGTGCCAGCAGTTTGAACAGGGTTAATGGCTACACCTTC. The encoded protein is CASSLNRVNGYTF.

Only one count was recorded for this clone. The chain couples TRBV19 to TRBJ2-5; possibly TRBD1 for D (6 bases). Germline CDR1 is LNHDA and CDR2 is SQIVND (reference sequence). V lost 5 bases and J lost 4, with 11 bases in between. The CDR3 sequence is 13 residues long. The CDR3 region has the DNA TGTGCCAGTAGTTTCAGGGGAGTAGAGACCCAGTACTTC. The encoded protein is CASSFRGVETQYF.

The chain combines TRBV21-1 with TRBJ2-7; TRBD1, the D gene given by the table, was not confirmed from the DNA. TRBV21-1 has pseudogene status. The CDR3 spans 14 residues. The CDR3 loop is CASARVEGAYEQYF. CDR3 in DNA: TGTGCCAGCGCCAGGGTCGAAGGGGCGTACGAGCAGTACTTC.

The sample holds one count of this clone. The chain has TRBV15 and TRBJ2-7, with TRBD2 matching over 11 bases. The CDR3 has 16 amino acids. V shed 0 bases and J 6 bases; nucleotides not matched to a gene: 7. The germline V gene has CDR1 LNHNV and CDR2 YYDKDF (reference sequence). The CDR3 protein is CATSRDRPSGRTEQYF. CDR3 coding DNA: TGTGCCACCAGCAGAGATCGTCCTAGCGGGAGGACCGAGCAGTACTTC.

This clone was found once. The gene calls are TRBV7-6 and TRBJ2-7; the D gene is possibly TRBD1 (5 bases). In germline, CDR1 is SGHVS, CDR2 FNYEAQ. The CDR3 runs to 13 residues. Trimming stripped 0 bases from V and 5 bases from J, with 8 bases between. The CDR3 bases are TGTGCCAGCAGCTTAGCATCAGGGAACGAGCAGTACTTC. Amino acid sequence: CASSLASGNEQYF.

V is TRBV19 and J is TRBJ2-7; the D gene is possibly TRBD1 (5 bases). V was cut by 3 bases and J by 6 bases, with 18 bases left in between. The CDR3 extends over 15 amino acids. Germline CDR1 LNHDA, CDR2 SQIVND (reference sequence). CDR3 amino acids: CASSMGQGQWVEQYF. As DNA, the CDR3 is TGTGCCAGTAGTATGGGCCAGGGCCAGTGGGTCGAGCAGTACTTC.

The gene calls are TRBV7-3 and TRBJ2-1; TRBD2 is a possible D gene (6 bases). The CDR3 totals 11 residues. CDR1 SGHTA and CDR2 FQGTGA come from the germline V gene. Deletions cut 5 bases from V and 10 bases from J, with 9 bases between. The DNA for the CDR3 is TGTGCCAGCAGCGGGGGGAGGGAGCAGTTCTTC. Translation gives CASSGGREQFF.

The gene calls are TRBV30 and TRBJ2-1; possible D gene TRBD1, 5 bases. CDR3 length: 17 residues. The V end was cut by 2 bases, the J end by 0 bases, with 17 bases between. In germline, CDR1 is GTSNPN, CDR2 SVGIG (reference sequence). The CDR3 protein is CAWSQGRAPGSYNEQFF. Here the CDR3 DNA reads TGTGCCTGGAGTCAGGGTAGAGCCCCGGGCTCCTACAATGAGCAGTTCTTC.

CDR3 region: CASSLAPSGLAGSYNEQFF. The CDR3 bases are TGTGCCAGCAGCTTAGCGCCCTCAGGACTAGCGGGGTCCTACAATGAGCAGTTCTTC. The chain is built from TRBV7-8 and TRBJ2-1, with TRBD2 matching over 12 bases. This CDR3 is built from 19 residues. From germline, CDR1 is SGHVS and CDR2 FQNEAQ. The trim removed 0 bases at V and 1 base at J, leaving 7 bases unmatched.

CDR3 sequence (DNA): TGTGCCAGCTCCACCGAGGCTAGCGGGTCCTACGAGCAGTACTTC. This sequence encodes CASSTEASGSYEQYF. The genes are TRBV6-1 and TRBJ2-7, with TRBD2 matching over 8 bases. CDR3 length: 15 amino acids. V lost 8 bases to trimming and J lost 1 base; unmatched junction nucleotides: 10. Germline V gene data show CDR1 as MNHNS and CDR2 as SASEGT.

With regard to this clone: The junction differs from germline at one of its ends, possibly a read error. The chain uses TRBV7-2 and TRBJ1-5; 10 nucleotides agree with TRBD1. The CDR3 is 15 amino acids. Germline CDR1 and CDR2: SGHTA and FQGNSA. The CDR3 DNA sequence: TGTGCCAGCAGCCGAGTGGGGACAGGGGATCAACCCCAGCATTTT. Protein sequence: CASSRVGTGDQPQHF. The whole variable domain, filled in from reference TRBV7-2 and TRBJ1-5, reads GAGVSQSPSNKVTEKGKDVELRCDPISGHTALYWYRQSLGQGLEFLIYFQGNSAPDKSGLPSDRFSAERTGGSVSTLTIQRTQQEDSAVYLCASSRVGTGDQPQHFGDGTRLSIL.

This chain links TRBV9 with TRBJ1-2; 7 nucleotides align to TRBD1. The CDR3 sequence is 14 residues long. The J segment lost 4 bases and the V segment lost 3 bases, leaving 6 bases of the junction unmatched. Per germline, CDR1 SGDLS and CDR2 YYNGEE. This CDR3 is CASSEGTDFYGYTF. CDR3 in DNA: TGTGCCAGCAGCGAGGGGACAGACTTCTATGGCTACACCTTC.

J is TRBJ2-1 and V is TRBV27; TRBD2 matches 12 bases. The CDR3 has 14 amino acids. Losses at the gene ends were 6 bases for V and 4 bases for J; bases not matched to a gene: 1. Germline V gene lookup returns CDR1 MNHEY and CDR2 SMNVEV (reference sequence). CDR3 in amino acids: CASRGLAGYNEQFF. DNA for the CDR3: TGTGCCAGCAGAGGACTAGCGGGATACAATGAGCAGTTCTTC.